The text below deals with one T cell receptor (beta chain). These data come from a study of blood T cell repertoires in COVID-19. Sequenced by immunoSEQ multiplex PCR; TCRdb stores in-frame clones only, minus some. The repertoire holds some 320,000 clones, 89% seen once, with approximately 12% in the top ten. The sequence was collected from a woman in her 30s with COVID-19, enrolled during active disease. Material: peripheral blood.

The CDR3 DNA is TGTGCCAGTAGTCGAGACAGGGACGACGAAAAACTGTTTTTT. Protein: CASSRDRDDEKLFF. V and J are TRBV19 and TRBJ1-4, with TRBD1 matching over 7 bases. The ends lost 5 bases at V and 8 bases at J; junction bases unmatched: 8. CDR3 length equals 14 residues. Germline CDR1 and CDR2: LNHDA and SQIVND (reference sequence).